This T cell receptor beta chain came from a study of T-cell reconstitution after alpha-beta-depleted transplantation in children. Overall study findings and caveats: By about two months after transplant, alpha-beta T cells reportedly arose from several hundred graft clones that had expanded.

The library targeted TCRbeta and was prepared with unique molecular identifiers. TCRdb itself ran the PCR reads through MiXCR, one entry per CDR3 protein. Of around 600,000 distinct CDR3 sequences listed, 23% were seen once; the top ten hold approximately 14%. This CDR3 is 15 amino acids long. The V end lost 6 bases, the J end lost 5 bases, and 20 bases lay between the germline ends. Germline loops: CDR1 DFQATT, CDR2 SNEGSKA (reference sequence). There are a few counts of this clonotype. Its antigen is unidentified. Sequenced material: PBMCs, mostly from graft donor cells, taken 360 days after TCRalphabeta/CD19-depleted stem cell transplant. The source of this sequence is a boy younger than two who had a stem cell transplant for acute myeloid leukemia, so the T cells may come from the graft donor. V gene TRBV20-1 combines with J gene TRBJ1-5; perhaps TRBD1 as D (5 bases). The CDR3 nucleotides are TGCAGTGCCACTCTTGGGACGGGGAACTATCAGCCCCAGCATTTT. Its translation is CSATLGTGNYQPQHF.